This T cell receptor (beta chain) was retrieved from a study of CD8+ T cells in alopecia areata. Study as a whole: Twice a day, 5 to 10 mg of oral tofacitinib was administered to treated patients.

Peripheral blood, together with lesional scalp punch biopsies, was collected from alopecia areata patients. The sequencing template was cDNA reverse transcribed from extracted RNA. TCRdb's copy holds only in-frame clones and misses some; the assay was immunoSEQ multiplex PCR. This table has roughly 12,000 clones, 60% appearing once. Germline CDR1 is SQVTM and CDR2 is ANQGSEA. The CDR3 contains 15 residues. The junction had 9 bases not matched to a gene; V was cut back by 4 bases and J by 2 bases. Regarding this clone: The antigen is undetermined.

General study results and limits: Scalp sample data also include resident alphabeta T cells from normal skin. Greater clonality was observed in lesional scalp samples, especially alopecia totalis/universalis, versus normal scalp.

The receptor was derived from a human donor with alopecia areata. V and J are TRBV29-1 and TRBJ2-5; 8 bases match TRBD1. Material for sequencing was skin. CDR3 in amino acids: CSVVWQGAWQETQYF. CDR3 coding DNA: TGCAGCGTTGTATGGCAGGGGGCATGGCAAGAGACCCAGTACTTC.